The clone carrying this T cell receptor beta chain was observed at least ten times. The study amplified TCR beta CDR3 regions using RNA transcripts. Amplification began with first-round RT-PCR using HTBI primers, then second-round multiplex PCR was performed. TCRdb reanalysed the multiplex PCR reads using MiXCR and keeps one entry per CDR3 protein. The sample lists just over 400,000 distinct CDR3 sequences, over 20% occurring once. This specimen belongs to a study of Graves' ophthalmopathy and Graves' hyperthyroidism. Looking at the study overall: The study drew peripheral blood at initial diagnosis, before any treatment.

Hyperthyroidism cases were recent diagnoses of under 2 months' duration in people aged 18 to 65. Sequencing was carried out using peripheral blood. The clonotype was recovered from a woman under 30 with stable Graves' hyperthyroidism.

The CDR3 region is CATKEVTGSSGNTIYF. The DNA for the CDR3 is TGTGCCACCAAGGAGGTGACAGGTTCCTCTGGAAACACCATATATTTT. The V call is TRBV6-5, the J call TRBJ1-3; tentative D call: TRBD1 (6 bases). V was clipped by 10 bases and J by 0 bases, with 19 bases between them. The CDR3 is made up of 16 amino acids. Germline V CDR1 and CDR2: MNHEY, SVGAGI.